This TCR beta chain stems from a study of cytomegalovirus exposure and HLA in healthy donors. The CDR3 has 16 amino acids. V lost 5 bases and J lost 3; bases outside the gene matches: 10. In germline, CDR1 is SGHVS, CDR2 FNYEAQ. Assay used: immunoSEQ multiplex PCR; TCRdb lists only in-frame clones, some missing. The table has roughly 75,000 clones, 94% seen once. This receptor was obtained from a woman in her late teens or twenties in good health and CMV-seronegative. The sequenced sample consisted of PBMCs. The V and J genes are TRBV7-6 and TRBJ2-1; 7 nucleotides align to TRBD2. CDR3 in amino acids: CASSNSRGLLYNEQFF. In DNA form, the CDR3 reads TGTGCCAGCAGCAACTCCCGGGGACTACTCTACAATGAGCAGTTCTTC.